This TCR beta chain stems from a study of radiation and T cells in renal cell carcinoma. Method: immunoSEQ multiplex PCR; TCRdb's copy keeps in-frame clones and lacks some. The data show approximately 120,000 clones, roughly four fifths seen once. There are 16 residues in the CDR3. Trimming cost V 7 bases and J 4 bases; bases outside gene matches: 10. In germline, CDR1 is MDHEN, CDR2 SYDVKM. The time point here: blood 2 weeks post-SBRT. Treatment here: 15 Gy SBRT to primary tumor, nephrectomy 4 weeks later. This material consisted of blood, taken from a patient whose treatment included radiotherapy and nephrectomy. The TCR comes from a middle-aged man with renal cell carcinoma. V usage is TRBV28 and J usage is TRBJ2-2; 9 bases map to TRBD2. The CDR3 DNA reads TGTGCCAGCATTCCTGGAGCGGGAGGAATCACCGGGGAGCTGTTTTTT. Translation: CASIPGAGGITGELFF.